The rows below give T cell receptor beta chains drawn from one sample of a study of Tregs in tolerant kidney transplant recipients. Assay: immunoSEQ multiplex PCR; the TCRdb copy retains only in-frame clones and omits some. The table has tens of thousands of clones, about 91% seen once. Here the sequenced sample was CD8+ T cells from blood (PBMCs), taken 24 months after the transplant. The receptors were gathered from a human patient who received a combined kidney and bone marrow transplant. Some T cells may be supplied by the graft donor. The CDR3 runs from the conserved cysteine through the conserved F or W. D genes are given only for firm matches. Some rows mark clone size as missing; the rest say once, few, many or name a class of expanded clone.

d_gene: TRBD1
abundance: few
v_gene: TRBV19
j_gene: TRBJ1-6
CDR3aa: CASSIAPGGNSPLHF
CDR3nt: TGTGCCAGTAGTATAGCACCAGGGGGGAATTCACCCCTCCACTTT

d_gene: TRBD2
abundance: NA
v_gene: TRBV7-2
j_gene: TRBJ2-7
CDR3aa: CASIPLAGGLEQYF
CDR3nt: TGTGCCAGCATACCCCTAGCGGGAGGGCTCGAGCAGTACTTC

d_gene: TRBD1
abundance: NA
v_gene: TRBV15
j_gene: TRBJ2-7
CDR3aa: CATSRDRDRGSLQQYF
CDR3nt: TGTGCCACCAGCAGAGATCGGGACAGGGGGTCCCTACAGCAGTACTTC

d_gene: TRBD1
abundance: NA
v_gene: TRBV6-4
j_gene: TRBJ2-7
CDR3aa: CASGGQGASSYEQYF
CDR3nt: TGTGCCAGCGGAGGACAGGGAGCCAGCTCCTACGAGCAGTACTTC

d_gene: NA
abundance: NA
v_gene: TRBV5-4
j_gene: TRBJ2-7
CDR3aa: CASSLAQGGEQYF
CDR3nt: TGTGCCAGCAGCTTGGCCCAGGGAGGCGAGCAGTACTTC

d_gene: TRBD1
abundance: NA
v_gene: TRBV4-1
j_gene: TRBJ1-5
CDR3aa: CASSQDRGRNQPQHF
CDR3nt: TGTGCCAGCAGCCAGGACAGGGGGCGAAATCAGCCCCAGCATTTT

d_gene: TRBD1
abundance: NA
v_gene: TRBV5-4
j_gene: TRBJ1-5
CDR3aa: CASSHRTGGNHQPQHF
CDR3nt: TGTGCCAGCAGCCACCGGACAGGGGGCAATCATCAGCCCCAGCATTTT

d_gene: TRBD2
abundance: NA
v_gene: TRBV4-3
j_gene: TRBJ2-2
CDR3aa: CASSQVNVLGGSTGELFF
CDR3nt: TGCGCCAGCAGCCAAGTTAATGTCTTGGGCGGGAGCACCGGGGAGCTGTTTTTT

d_gene: NA
abundance: NA
v_gene: TRBV28
j_gene: TRBJ2-3
CDR3aa: CASSLRVADTQYF
CDR3nt: TGTGCCAGCAGTTTGAGGGTCGCGGATACGCAGTATTTT

d_gene: NA
abundance: NA
v_gene: TRBV25-1
j_gene: TRBJ2-2
CDR3aa: CASSDSENTGELFF
CDR3nt: TGTGCCAGCAGTGACTCAGAAAACACCGGGGAGCTGTTTTTT

d_gene: NA
abundance: NA
v_gene: TRBV29-1
j_gene: TRBJ2-7
CDR3aa: CSVVQGYEQYF
CDR3nt: TGCAGCGTCGTCCAGGGGTACGAGCAGTACTTC

d_gene: NA
abundance: NA
v_gene: TRBV27
j_gene: TRBJ1-1
CDR3aa: CASRSSVNTEAFF
CDR3nt: TGTGCCAGCAGGTCCTCAGTGAACACTGAAGCTTTCTTT

d_gene: TRBD2
abundance: NA
v_gene: TRBV4-3
j_gene: TRBJ2-2
CDR3aa: CASSQEFGTSVYHTGELFF
CDR3nt: TGCGCCAGCAGCCAAGAGTTCGGGACTAGCGTTTATCACACCGGGGAGCTGTTTTTT

d_gene: NA
abundance: NA
v_gene: TRBV5-5
j_gene: TRBJ1-6
CDR3aa: CASSLGDTSPLHF
CDR3nt: TGTGCCAGCAGCTTAGGTGACACTTCACCCCTCCACTTT

d_gene: TRBD1
abundance: NA
v_gene: TRBV19
j_gene: TRBJ2-3
CDR3aa: CATDRGTDTQYF
CDR3nt: TGTGCCACCGACAGGGGGACAGATACGCAGTATTTT

d_gene: TRBD1
abundance: NA
v_gene: TRBV19
j_gene: TRBJ2-7
CDR3aa: CATRSTGAYEQYF
CDR3nt: TGTGCCACCCGCTCAACAGGGGCATACGAGCAGTACTTC

d_gene: NA
abundance: NA
v_gene: TRBV4-3
j_gene: TRBJ2-5
CDR3aa: CASSQVIEETQYF
CDR3nt: TGCGCCAGCAGCCAAGTTATTGAGGAGACCCAGTACTTC

d_gene: NA
abundance: NA
v_gene: TRBV7-9
j_gene: TRBJ2-5
CDR3aa: CASSLGWAEKETQYF
CDR3nt: TGTGCCAGCAGCTTAGGGTGGGCAGAGAAAGAGACCCAGTACTTC

d_gene: NA
abundance: NA
v_gene: TRBV4-1
j_gene: TRBJ1-1
CDR3aa: CASSQLGRGRSEAFF
CDR3nt: TGCGCCAGCAGCCAACTAGGCAGGGGTCGGTCTGAAGCTTTCTTT

d_gene: NA
abundance: NA
v_gene: TRBV7-7
j_gene: TRBJ2-3
CDR3aa: CASSRLGTDTQYF
CDR3nt: TGTGCCAGCAGCCGGTTAGGCACAGATACGCAGTATTTT

d_gene: NA
abundance: NA
v_gene: TRBV19
j_gene: TRBJ1-6
CDR3aa: CASSIGWGGSPLHF
CDR3nt: TGTGCCAGTAGTATAGGCTGGGGGGGCTCACCCCTCCACTTT

d_gene: TRBD2
abundance: NA
v_gene: TRBV27
j_gene: TRBJ2-3
CDR3aa: CASSWGLAGPATQYF
CDR3nt: TGTGCCAGCAGTTGGGGACTAGCGGGGCCCGCTACGCAGTATTTT

d_gene: TRBD1
abundance: NA
v_gene: TRBV13
j_gene: TRBJ1-5
CDR3aa: CASSLGRTGGQESNQPQHF
CDR3nt: TGTGCCAGCAGCTTAGGCCGGACAGGGGGCCAAGAAAGCAATCAGCCCCAGCATTTT

d_gene: NA
abundance: NA
v_gene: TRBV7-9
j_gene: TRBJ2-7
CDR3aa: CASSLDFTVVVEQYF
CDR3nt: TGTGCCAGCAGCTTAGACTTTACCGTGGTTGTCGAGCAGTACTTC

d_gene: TRBD2
abundance: NA
v_gene: TRBV5-4
j_gene: TRBJ2-3
CDR3aa: CASSLYETLAGTDTQYF
CDR3nt: TGTGCCAGCAGCTTGTATGAAACGCTAGCGGGAACAGATACGCAGTATTTT

d_gene: TRBD1
abundance: NA
v_gene: TRBV5-4
j_gene: TRBJ1-1
CDR3aa: CASRTTGAEEEAFF
CDR3nt: TGTGCCAGCAGAACGACAGGGGCGGAAGAAGAAGCTTTCTTT

d_gene: NA
abundance: NA
v_gene: TRBV11-3
j_gene: TRBJ2-1
CDR3aa: CASSLGGGLMSSYNEQFF
CDR3nt: TGTGCCAGCAGCTTAGGGGGAGGCCTTATGAGCTCCTACAATGAGCAGTTCTTC

d_gene: NA
abundance: NA
v_gene: TRBV7-9
j_gene: TRBJ2-1
CDR3aa: CASSLEGVTYNEQFF
CDR3nt: TGTGCCAGCAGCTTAGAGGGGGTTACCTACAATGAGCAGTTCTTC

d_gene: NA
abundance: NA
v_gene: TRBV28
j_gene: TRBJ1-2
CDR3aa: CASSLGGVYGYTF
CDR3nt: TGTGCCAGCAGTTTGGGGGGGGTGTATGGCTACACCTTC

d_gene: NA
abundance: NA
v_gene: TRBV28
j_gene: TRBJ2-1
CDR3aa: CASARWGDNEQFF
CDR3nt: TGTGCCAGCGCAAGATGGGGGGACAATGAGCAGTTCTTC

d_gene: TRBD1
abundance: NA
v_gene: TRBV5-1
j_gene: TRBJ2-7
CDR3aa: CASSFRDSYEQYF
CDR3nt: TGCGCCAGCAGCTTCCGGGACAGCTACGAGCAGTACTTC

d_gene: TRBD2
abundance: NA
v_gene: TRBV5-4
j_gene: TRBJ2-3
CDR3aa: CASSLGLLAGLTDTQYF
CDR3nt: TGTGCCAGCAGCTTGGGGTTACTAGCGGGACTCACAGATACGCAGTATTTT

d_gene: TRBD2
abundance: NA
v_gene: TRBV15
j_gene: TRBJ2-3
CDR3aa: CATSRGLLAENTDTQYF
CDR3nt: TGTGCCACCAGCAGAGGTTTACTAGCGGAAAACACAGATACGCAGTATTTT

d_gene: NA
abundance: NA
v_gene: TRBV6-1
j_gene: TRBJ1-1
CDR3aa: CATQGAPEAFF
CDR3nt: TGTGCCACCCAAGGGGCTCCCGAAGCTTTCTTT

d_gene: TRBD1
abundance: NA
v_gene: TRBV5-6
j_gene: TRBJ1-5
CDR3aa: CASSYGTVDQPQHF
CDR3nt: TGTGCCAGCAGTTACGGGACAGTTGATCAGCCCCAGCATTTT

d_gene: NA
abundance: NA
v_gene: TRBV4-2
j_gene: TRBJ1-1
CDR3aa: CASSQVGENTEAFF
CDR3nt: TGTGCCAGCAGCCAAGTTGGGGAGAATACTGAAGCTTTCTTT

d_gene: TRBD2
abundance: NA
v_gene: TRBV27
j_gene: TRBJ2-5
CDR3aa: CASSPGVAGGETQYF
CDR3nt: TGTGCCAGCAGTCCCGGCGTTGCGGGAGGGGAGACCCAGTACTTC

d_gene: TRBD1
abundance: NA
v_gene: TRBV7-3
j_gene: TRBJ2-2
CDR3aa: CASSLTLGDSTGELFF
CDR3nt: TGTGCCAGCAGCTTAACATTAGGGGACAGCACCGGGGAGCTGTTTTTT

d_gene: TRBD1
abundance: NA
v_gene: TRBV9
j_gene: TRBJ1-3
CDR3aa: CASSDPADRVSGNTIYF
CDR3nt: TGTGCCAGCAGCGACCCGGCGGACAGGGTCTCTGGAAACACCATATATTTT

d_gene: TRBD2
abundance: NA
v_gene: TRBV13
j_gene: TRBJ2-3
CDR3aa: CASSLSGRTDTQYF
CDR3nt: TGTGCCAGCAGCCTTAGCGGGCGCACAGATACGCAGTATTTT

d_gene: NA
abundance: NA
v_gene: TRBV4-1
j_gene: TRBJ2-6
CDR3aa: CASSQGPIAGANVLTF
CDR3nt: TGCGCCAGCAGCCAGGGCCCGATAGCTGGGGCCAACGTCCTGACTTTC

d_gene: NA
abundance: NA
v_gene: TRBV6-6
j_gene: TRBJ1-3
CDR3aa: CASSYRGRGNTIYF
CDR3nt: TGTGCCAGCAGTTACAGGGGGAGAGGAAACACCATATATTTT

d_gene: TRBD1
abundance: NA
v_gene: TRBV10-3
j_gene: TRBJ1-5
CDR3aa: CASSTGAPGQPQHF
CDR3nt: TGTGCCAGCTCGACAGGGGCCCCCGGGCAGCCCCAGCATTTT

d_gene: TRBD1
abundance: NA
v_gene: TRBV6-1
j_gene: TRBJ2-7
CDR3aa: CASSERTGGAYEQYF
CDR3nt: TGTGCCAGCAGTGAGCGGACAGGGGGTGCCTACGAGCAGTACTTC

d_gene: TRBD2
abundance: NA
v_gene: TRBV28
j_gene: TRBJ2-1
CDR3aa: CASSSPLAGAPYNEQFF
CDR3nt: TGTGCCAGCAGTTCCCCCCTAGCGGGGGCCCCCTACAATGAGCAGTTCTTC

d_gene: NA
abundance: NA
v_gene: TRBV4-3
j_gene: TRBJ1-6
CDR3aa: CASSQDSTTGYNSPLHF
CDR3nt: TGCGCCAGCAGCCAAGATTCAACTACGGGATATAATTCACCCCTCCACTTT

d_gene: NA
abundance: NA
v_gene: TRBV10-2
j_gene: TRBJ2-1
CDR3aa: CASRSPSSYNEQFF
CDR3nt: TGCGCCAGCAGAAGTCCGAGCTCCTACAATGAGCAGTTCTTC

d_gene: TRBD1
abundance: NA
v_gene: TRBV9
j_gene: TRBJ1-1
CDR3aa: CASSARTGMATEAFF
CDR3nt: TGTGCCAGCAGCGCCCGGACAGGGATGGCGACTGAAGCTTTCTTT

d_gene: NA
abundance: NA
v_gene: TRBV28
j_gene: TRBJ1-4
CDR3aa: CASNTPSTLLFF
CDR3nt: TGTGCCAGCAACACCCCGTCGACATTGCTGTTTTTT

d_gene: NA
abundance: NA
v_gene: TRBV19
j_gene: TRBJ2-1
CDR3aa: CASRTTSWSYNEQFF
CDR3nt: TGTGCCAGTAGGACCACTAGCTGGTCCTACAATGAGCAGTTCTTC

d_gene: TRBD2
abundance: NA
v_gene: TRBV7-6
j_gene: TRBJ2-1
CDR3aa: CASRLQGSGGGTYNEQFF
CDR3nt: TGTGCCAGCAGGCTACAGGGGAGCGGGGGGGGCACTTACAATGAGCAGTTCTTC

d_gene: TRBD1
abundance: NA
v_gene: TRBV6-5
j_gene: TRBJ1-2
CDR3aa: CASRGQGNYGYTF
CDR3nt: TGTGCCAGCAGAGGACAGGGAAACTATGGCTACACCTTC

d_gene: NA
abundance: NA
v_gene: TRBV2
j_gene: TRBJ2-1
CDR3aa: CASSEIGTPSDNEQFF
CDR3nt: TGTGCCAGCAGTGAAATAGGGACTCCCAGCGACAATGAGCAGTTCTTC